This TCR beta chain emerged from a study of OX40 agonist ivuxolimab in advanced cancers. The wider study: Partial responses were seen in three patients, one with hepatocellular carcinoma and two with cutaneous melanoma.

Germline assignment: CDR1 SGDLS and CDR2 YYNGEE. The germline V and J ends were trimmed by 4 bases and 5 bases, with 16 bases remaining between them. This CDR3 contains 15 residues. The method was immunoSEQ multiplex PCR; TCRdb's version includes in-frame clones alone and lacks a portion of them. The sample shows 77,000 or so clones, more than 75% of them seen only once. Concerning this clone itself: Its target is not known.

Study-wide points: Certain nonresponders likewise exhibited a low normalized T-cell clonal expansion. Relative to CD4+ cells, CD8+ T cells on average had more expanded clones.

The source of this sequence is an adult with an advanced solid tumor such as melanoma, head and neck, liver or kidney cancer. Sequencing used CD4+ or CD8+ T cells sorted from blood, obtained in a trial of the OX40 agonist ivuxolimab. J is TRBJ2-1 and V is TRBV9; no reliable D call. The CDR3 is CASSPRHLPNNEQFF. DNA for the CDR3: TGTGCCAGCAGCCCCCGACACCTCCCTAACAATGAGCAGTTCTTC. Combining the CDR3 with reference TRBV9 and TRBJ2-1 gives the whole variable domain DSGVTQTPKHLITATGQRVTLRCSPRSGDLSVYWYQQSLDQGLQFLIQYYNGEERAKGNILERFSAQQFPDLHSELNLSSLELGDSALYFCASSPRHLPNNEQFFGPGTRLTVL.